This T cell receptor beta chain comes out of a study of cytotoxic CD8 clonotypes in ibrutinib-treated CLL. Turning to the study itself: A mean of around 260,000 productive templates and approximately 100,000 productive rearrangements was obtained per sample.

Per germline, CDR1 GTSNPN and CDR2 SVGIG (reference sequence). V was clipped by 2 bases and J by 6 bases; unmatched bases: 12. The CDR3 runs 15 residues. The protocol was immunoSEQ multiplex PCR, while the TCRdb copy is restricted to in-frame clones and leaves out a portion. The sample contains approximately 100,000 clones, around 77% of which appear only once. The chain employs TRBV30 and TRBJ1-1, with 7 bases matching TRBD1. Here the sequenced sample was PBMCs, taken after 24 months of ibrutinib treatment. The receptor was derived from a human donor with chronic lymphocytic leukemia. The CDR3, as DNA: TGTGCCTGGAGTACCCCTCGACAGGGATGGGCTGAAGCTTTCTTT. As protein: CAWSTPRQGWAEAFF.